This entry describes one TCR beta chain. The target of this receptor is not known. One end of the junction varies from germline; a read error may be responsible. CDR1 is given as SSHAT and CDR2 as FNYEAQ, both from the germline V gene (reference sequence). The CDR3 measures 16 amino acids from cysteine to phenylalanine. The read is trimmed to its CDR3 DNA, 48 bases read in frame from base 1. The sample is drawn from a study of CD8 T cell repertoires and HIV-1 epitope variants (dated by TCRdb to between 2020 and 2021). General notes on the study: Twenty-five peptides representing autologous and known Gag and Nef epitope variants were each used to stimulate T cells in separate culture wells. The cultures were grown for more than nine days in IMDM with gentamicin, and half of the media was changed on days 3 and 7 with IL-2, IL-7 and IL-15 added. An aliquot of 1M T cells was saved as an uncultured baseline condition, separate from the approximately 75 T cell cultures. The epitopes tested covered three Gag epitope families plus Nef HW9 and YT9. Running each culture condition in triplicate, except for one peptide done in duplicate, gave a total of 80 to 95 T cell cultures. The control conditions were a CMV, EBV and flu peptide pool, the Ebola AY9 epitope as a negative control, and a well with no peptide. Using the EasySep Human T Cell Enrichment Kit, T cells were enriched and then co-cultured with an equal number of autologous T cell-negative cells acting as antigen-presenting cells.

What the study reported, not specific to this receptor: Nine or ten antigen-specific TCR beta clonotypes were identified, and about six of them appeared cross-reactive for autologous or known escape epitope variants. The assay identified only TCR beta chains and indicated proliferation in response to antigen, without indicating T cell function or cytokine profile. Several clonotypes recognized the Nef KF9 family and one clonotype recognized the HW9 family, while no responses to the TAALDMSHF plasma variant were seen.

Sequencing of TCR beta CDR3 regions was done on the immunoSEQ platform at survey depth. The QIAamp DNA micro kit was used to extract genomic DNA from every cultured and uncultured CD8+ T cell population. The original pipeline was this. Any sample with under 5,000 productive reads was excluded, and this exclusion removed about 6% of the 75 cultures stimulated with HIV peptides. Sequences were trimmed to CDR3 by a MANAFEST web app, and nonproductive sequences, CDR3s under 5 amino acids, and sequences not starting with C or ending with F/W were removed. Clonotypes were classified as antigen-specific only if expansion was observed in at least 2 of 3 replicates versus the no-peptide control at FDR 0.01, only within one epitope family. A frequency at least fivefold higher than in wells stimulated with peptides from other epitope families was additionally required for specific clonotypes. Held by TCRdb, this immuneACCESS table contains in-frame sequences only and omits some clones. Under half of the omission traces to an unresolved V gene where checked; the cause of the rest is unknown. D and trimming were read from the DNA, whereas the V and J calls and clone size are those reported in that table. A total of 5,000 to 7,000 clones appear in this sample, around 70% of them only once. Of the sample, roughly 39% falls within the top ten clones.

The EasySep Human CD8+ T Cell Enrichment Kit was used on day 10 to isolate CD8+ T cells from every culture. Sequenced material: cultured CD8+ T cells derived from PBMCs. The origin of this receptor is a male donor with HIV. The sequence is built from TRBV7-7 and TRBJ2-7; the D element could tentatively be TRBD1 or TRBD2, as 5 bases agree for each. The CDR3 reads CASSLGTGTLAHEQYF. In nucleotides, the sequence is TGTGCTAGCAGCTTAGGGACCGGGACCCTTGCACACGAGCAGTACTTC.